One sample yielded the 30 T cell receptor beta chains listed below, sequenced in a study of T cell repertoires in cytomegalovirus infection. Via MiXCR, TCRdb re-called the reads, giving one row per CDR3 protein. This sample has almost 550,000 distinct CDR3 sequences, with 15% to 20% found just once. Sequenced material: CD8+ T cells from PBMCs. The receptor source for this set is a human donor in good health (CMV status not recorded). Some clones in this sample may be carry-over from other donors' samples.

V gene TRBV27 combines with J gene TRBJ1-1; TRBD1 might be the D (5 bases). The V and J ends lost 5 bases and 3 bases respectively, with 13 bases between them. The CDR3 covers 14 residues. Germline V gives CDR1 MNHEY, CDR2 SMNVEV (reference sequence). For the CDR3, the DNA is TGTGCCAGCAGTCCTCAGACAGTACACACTGAAGCTTTCTTT. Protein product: CASSPQTVHTEAFF.

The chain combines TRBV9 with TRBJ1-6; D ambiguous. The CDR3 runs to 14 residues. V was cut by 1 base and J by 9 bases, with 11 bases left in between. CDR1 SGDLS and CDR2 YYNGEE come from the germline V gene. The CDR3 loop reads CASSVRADGSPLHF. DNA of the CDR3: TGTGCCAGCAGCGTAAGGGCAGATGGTTCACCCCTCCACTTT.

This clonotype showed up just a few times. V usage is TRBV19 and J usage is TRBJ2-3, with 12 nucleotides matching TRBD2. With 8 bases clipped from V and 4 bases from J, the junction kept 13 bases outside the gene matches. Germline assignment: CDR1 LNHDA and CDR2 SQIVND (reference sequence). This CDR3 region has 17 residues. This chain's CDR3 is CASARPRLAGVADTQYF. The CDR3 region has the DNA TGTGCCAGTGCAAGGCCGCGACTAGCGGGAGTAGCAGATACGCAGTATTTT.

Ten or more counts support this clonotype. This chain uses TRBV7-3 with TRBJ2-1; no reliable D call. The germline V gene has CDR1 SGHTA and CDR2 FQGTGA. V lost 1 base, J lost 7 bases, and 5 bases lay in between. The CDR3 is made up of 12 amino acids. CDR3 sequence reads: CASSLIGNEQFF. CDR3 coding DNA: TGTGCCAGCAGCTTAATAGGGAATGAGCAGTTCTTC.

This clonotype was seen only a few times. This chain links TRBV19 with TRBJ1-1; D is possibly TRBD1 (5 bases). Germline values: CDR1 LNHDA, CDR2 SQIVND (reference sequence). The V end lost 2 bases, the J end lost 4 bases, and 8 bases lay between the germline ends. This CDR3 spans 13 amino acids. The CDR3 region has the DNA TGTGCCAGTAGTATAAGGGGTTTCACTGAAGCTTTCTTT. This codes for CASSIRGFTEAFF.

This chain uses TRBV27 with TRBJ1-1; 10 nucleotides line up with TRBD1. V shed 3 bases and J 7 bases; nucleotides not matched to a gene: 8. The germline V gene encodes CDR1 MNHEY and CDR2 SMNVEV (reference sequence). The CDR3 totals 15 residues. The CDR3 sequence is CASSLEGQGSIEAFF. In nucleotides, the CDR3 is TGTGCCAGCAGTTTGGAGGGACAGGGGAGCATTGAAGCTTTCTTT.

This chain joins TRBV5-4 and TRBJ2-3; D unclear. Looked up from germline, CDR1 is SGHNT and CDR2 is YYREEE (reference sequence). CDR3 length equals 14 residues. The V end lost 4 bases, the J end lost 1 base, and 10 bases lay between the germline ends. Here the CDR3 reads CASSHPEGTDTQYF. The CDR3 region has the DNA TGTGCCAGCAGCCACCCAGAGGGCACAGATACGCAGTATTTT.

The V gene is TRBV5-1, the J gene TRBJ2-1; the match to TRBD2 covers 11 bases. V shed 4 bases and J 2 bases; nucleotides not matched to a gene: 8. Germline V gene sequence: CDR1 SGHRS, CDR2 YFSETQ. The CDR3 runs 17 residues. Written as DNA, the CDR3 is TGCGCCAGCAGCCTAATGGAGGGACTAGCGGCCTACAATGAGCAGTTCTTC. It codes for CASSLMEGLAAYNEQFF.

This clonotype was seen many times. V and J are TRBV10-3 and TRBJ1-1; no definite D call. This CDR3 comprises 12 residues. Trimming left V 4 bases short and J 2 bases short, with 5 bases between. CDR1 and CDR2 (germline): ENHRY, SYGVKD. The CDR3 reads CAISAANTEAFF. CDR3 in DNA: TGTGCCATCAGTGCCGCTAACACTGAAGCTTTCTTT.

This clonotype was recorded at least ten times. CDR3 in amino acids: CASRPPSGAYQETQYF. In DNA form, the CDR3 reads TGTGCCAGCAGGCCACCTAGCGGGGCGTACCAAGAGACCCAGTACTTC. This sequence joins TRBV7-8 and TRBJ2-5; 9 nucleotides line up with TRBD2. With V trimmed by 6 bases and J by 0 bases, 8 bases remained unmatched. This CDR3 has 16 residues. Germline loops: CDR1 SGHVS, CDR2 FQNEAQ.

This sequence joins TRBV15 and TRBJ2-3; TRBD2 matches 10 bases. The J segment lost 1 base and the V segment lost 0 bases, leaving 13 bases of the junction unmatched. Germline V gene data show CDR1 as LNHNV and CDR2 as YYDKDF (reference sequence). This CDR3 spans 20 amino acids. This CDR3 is CATSRELFLSGGEGTDTQYF. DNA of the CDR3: TGTGCCACCAGCAGAGAGTTATTTTTGAGCGGGGGGGAGGGCACAGATACGCAGTATTTT.

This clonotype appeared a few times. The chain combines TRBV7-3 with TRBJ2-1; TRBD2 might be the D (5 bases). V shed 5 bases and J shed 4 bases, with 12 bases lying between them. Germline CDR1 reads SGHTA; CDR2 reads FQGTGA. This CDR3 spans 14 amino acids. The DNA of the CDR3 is TGTGCCAGCAGCCCGGACTTTTATTACAATGAGCAGTTCTTC. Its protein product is CASSPDFYYNEQFF.

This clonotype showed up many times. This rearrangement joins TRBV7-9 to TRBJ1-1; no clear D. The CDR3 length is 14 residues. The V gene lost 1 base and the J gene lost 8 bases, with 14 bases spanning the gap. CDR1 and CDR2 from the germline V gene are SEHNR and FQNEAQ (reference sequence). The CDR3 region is CASSLGEGLEEAFF. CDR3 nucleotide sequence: TGTGCCAGCAGCTTAGGAGAAGGGCTGGAAGAAGCTTTCTTT.

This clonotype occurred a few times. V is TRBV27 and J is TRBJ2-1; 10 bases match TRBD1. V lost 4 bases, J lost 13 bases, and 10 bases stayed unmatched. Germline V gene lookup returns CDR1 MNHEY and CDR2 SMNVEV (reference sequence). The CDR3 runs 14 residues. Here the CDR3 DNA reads TGTGCCAGCAGTTGGGGGACCGGGACAGGGGATCAGTTCTTC. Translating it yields CASSWGTGTGDQFF.

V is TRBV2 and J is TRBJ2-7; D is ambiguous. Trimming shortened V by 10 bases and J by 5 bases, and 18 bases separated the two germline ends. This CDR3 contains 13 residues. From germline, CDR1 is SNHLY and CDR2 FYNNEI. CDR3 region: CATPGRVADEQYF. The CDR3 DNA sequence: TGTGCCACCCCGGGTCGTGTCGCCGACGAGCAGTACTTC.

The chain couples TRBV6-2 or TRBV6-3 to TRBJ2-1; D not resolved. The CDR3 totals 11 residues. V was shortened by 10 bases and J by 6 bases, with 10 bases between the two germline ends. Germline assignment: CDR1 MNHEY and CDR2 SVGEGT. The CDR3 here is CATTRANEQFF. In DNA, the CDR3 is TGTGCCACCACAAGGGCCAATGAGCAGTTCTTC.

DNA of the CDR3: TGTGCCAGCAGTCCCAAAGGTACGAGGGCAGAATCCTACAATGAGCAGTTCTTC. This translates into CASSPKGTRAESYNEQFF. The chain joins TRBV2 to TRBJ2-1, with a possible D match to TRBD2 (5 bases). Trimming removed 5 bases at V and 1 base at J, with 21 bases between. The CDR3 runs 18 residues. CDR1 is SNHLY and CDR2 is FYNNEI in the germline V gene.

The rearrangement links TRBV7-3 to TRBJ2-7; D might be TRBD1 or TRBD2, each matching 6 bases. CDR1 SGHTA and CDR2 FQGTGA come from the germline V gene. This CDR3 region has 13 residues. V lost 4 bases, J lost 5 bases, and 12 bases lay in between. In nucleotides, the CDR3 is TGTGCCAGCAGCTCGGCAGGGGAGGACGAGCAGTACTTC. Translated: CASSSAGEDEQYF. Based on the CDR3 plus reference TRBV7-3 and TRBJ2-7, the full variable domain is GAGVSQTPSNKVTEKGKYVELRCDPISGHTALYWYRQSLGQGPEFLIYFQGTGAADDSGLPNDRFFAVRPEGSVSTLKIQRTERGDSAVYLCASSSAGEDEQYFGPGTRLTVT.

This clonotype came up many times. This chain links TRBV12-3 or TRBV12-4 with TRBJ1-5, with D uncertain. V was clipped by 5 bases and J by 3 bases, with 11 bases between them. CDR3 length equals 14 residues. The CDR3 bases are TGTGCCAGCAGTACCGGACGGAACAATCAGCCCCAGCATTTT. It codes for CASSTGRNNQPQHF.

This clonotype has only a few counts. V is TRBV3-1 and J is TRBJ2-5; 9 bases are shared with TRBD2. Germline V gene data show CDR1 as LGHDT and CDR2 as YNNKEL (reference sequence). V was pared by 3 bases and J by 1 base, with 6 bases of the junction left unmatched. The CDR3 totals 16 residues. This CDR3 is CASSHFGTSSQETQYF. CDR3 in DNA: TGTGCCAGCAGCCACTTCGGGACTAGCAGCCAAGAGACCCAGTACTTC.

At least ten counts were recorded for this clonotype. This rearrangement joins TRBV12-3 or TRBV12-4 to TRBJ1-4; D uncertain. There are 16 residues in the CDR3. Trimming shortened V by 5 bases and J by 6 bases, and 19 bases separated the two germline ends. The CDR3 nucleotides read TGTGCCAGCAGTACCCGACGACTAGGCCCATATGAAAAACTGTTTTTT. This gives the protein CASSTRRLGPYEKLFF.

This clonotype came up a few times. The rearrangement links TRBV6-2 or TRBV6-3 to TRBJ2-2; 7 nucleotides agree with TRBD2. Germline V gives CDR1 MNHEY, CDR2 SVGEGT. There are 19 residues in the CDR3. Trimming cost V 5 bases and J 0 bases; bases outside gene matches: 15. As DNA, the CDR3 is TGTGCCAGCAGTACCCCTTCCGGGGGGTCTACGACGAACACCGGGGAGCTGTTTTTT. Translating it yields CASSTPSGGSTTNTGELFF.

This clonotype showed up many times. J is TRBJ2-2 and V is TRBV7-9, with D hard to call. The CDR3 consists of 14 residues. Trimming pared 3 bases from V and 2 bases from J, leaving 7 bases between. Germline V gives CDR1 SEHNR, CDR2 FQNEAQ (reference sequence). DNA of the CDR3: TGTGCCAGCAGCTTCACAGAAAACACCGGGGAGCTGTTTTTT. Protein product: CASSFTENTGELFF. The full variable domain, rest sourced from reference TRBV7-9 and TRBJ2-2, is DTGVSQNPRHKITKRGQNVTFRCDPISEHNRLYWYRQTLGQGPEFLTYFQNEAQLEKSRLLSDRFSAERPKGSFSTLEIQRTEQGDSAMYLCASSFTENTGELFFGEGSRLTVL.

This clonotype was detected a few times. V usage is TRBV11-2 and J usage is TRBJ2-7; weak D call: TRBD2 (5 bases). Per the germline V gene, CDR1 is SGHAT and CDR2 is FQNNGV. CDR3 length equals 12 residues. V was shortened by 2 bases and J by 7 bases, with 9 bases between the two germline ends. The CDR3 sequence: CASSLYTGEQYF. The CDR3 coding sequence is TGTGCCAGCAGCTTATATACGGGAGAGCAGTACTTC.

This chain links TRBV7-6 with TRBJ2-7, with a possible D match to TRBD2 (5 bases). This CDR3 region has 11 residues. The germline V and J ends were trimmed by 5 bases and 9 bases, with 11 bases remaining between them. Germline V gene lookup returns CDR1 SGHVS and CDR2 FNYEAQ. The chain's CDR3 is CASSLSGVQYF. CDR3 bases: TGTGCCAGCAGCCTCTCCGGGGTGCAGTACTTC.

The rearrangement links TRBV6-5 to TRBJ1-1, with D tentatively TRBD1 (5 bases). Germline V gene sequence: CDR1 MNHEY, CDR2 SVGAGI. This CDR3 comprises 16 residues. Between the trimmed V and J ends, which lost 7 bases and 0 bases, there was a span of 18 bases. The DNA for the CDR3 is TGTGCCAGCATCCAGATCGTAGGACACTTGAACACTGAAGCTTTCTTT. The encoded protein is CASIQIVGHLNTEAFF.

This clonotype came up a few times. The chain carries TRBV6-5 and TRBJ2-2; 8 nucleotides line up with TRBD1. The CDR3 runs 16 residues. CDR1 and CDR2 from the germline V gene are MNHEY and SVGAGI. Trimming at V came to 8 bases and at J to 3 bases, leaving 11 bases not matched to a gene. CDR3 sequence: CASCPRGRGDTGELFF. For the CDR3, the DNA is TGTGCCAGCTGCCCCAGGGGGCGCGGCGACACCGGGGAGCTGTTTTTT.

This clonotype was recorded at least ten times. The CDR3 sequence: CASSIGLAGGSTRYNEQFF. The CDR3 region has the DNA TGTGCCAGTAGTATCGGACTAGCGGGAGGTTCCACCCGCTACAATGAGCAGTTCTTC. The chain is built from TRBV19 and TRBJ2-1, with 14 nucleotides matching TRBD2. V shed 3 bases and J 3 bases; nucleotides not matched to a gene: 10. Germline V CDR1 and CDR2: LNHDA, SQIVND (reference sequence). This CDR3 is 19 amino acids long.

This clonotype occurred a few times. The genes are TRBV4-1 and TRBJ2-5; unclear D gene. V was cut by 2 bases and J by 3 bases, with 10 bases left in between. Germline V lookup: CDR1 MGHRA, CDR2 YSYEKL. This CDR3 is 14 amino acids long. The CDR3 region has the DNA TGCGCCAGCAGCCAAAGTGTAAGGGAAGAGACCCAGTACTTC. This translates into CASSQSVREETQYF.

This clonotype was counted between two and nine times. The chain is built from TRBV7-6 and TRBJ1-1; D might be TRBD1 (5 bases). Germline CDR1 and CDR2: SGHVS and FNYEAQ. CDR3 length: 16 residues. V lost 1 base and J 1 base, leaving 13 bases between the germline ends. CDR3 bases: TGTGCCAGCAGCTTAGACAGGATGTTGACGAACACTGAAGCTTTCTTT. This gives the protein CASSLDRMLTNTEAFF.